These 4 T cell receptor beta chains were all obtained from the same sample, sequenced in a study of blood T cell repertoires in COVID-19. The method was immunoSEQ multiplex PCR; TCRdb's version includes in-frame clones alone and lacks a portion of them. This sample yields approximately 290,000 clones, of which just under 90% are seen a single time; roughly 10% belongs to the top ten. The specimen sequenced was peripheral blood. Receptor source: a woman in her thirties with COVID-19, enrolled during active disease.

V gene TRBV27 combines with J gene TRBJ1-1; a weak D match, TRBD1 (6 bases). The CDR3 consists of 17 residues. The germline gives CDR1 MNHEY, CDR2 SMNVEV (reference sequence). The ends were cut back, 1 base at V and 0 bases at J, with 15 bases in the middle. As DNA, the CDR3 is TGTGCCAGCAGTTTATATCGGGACATTACCCTGAACACTGAAGCTTTCTTT. Its translation is CASSLYRDITLNTEAFF.

The chain links TRBV28 to TRBJ1-4; D remains ambiguous. CDR1 is MDHEN and CDR2 is SYDVKM in the germline V gene. The CDR3 runs 13 residues. V shed 9 bases and J shed 4 bases, with 12 bases lying between them. The CDR3 DNA sequence: TGTGCCAGTTTACGACTGAATAATGAAAAACTGTTTTTT. Protein: CASLRLNNEKLFF.

V usage is TRBV4-2 and J usage is TRBJ2-1; D ambiguous. The germline V and J ends were trimmed by 4 bases and 7 bases, with 8 bases remaining between them. The CDR3 spans 12 residues. The germline CDR1 and CDR2 sequences are LGHNA and YNFKEQ. The CDR3: CASSLSWNEQFF. For the CDR3, the DNA is TGTGCCAGCAGCCTCAGTTGGAATGAGCAGTTCTTC.

The V and J genes are TRBV7-9 and TRBJ1-2; TRBD1 matches at 10 bases. Germline CDR1 reads SEHNR; CDR2 reads FQNEAQ (reference sequence). The CDR3 covers 16 residues. The V gene end was trimmed by 2 bases and the J gene end by 5 bases; junction bases not matched to a gene: 8. DNA for the CDR3: TGTGCCAGCAGCTTAATTGGACAGGGGGTACAATATGGCTACACCTTC. Translation gives CASSLIGQGVQYGYTF.